Following are 20 T cell receptor beta chains from one sample sequenced in a study of OX40 agonist ivuxolimab in advanced cancers. Generated by immunoSEQ multiplex PCR, the TCRdb table keeps only in-frame clones and is missing some. This sample has 52,000 or so clones, with 84% found just once. The specimen comprised CD4+ or CD8+ T cells sorted from blood, sampled in a trial of the OX40 agonist ivuxolimab. Every receptor here comes from an adult with an advanced solid tumor such as melanoma, head and neck, liver or kidney cancer.

Worth noting for this clone: At one end, the junction sequence differs from germline, possibly due to a read error. The V and J genes are TRBV5-3 and TRBJ2-1; tentatively, D is TRBD1 or TRBD2 (6 bases each). TRBV5-3 has ORF status, its function being uncertain. The CDR3 has 15 residues. CDR3 residues: CASSLRGAERNEQFF. The CDR3 nucleotides are TGTGCCAGCAGCTTGAGGGGGGCGGAGCGAAATGAGCAGTTCTTC.

The chain carries TRBV28 and TRBJ1-6; 7 bases agree with TRBD1. The germline gives CDR1 MDHEN, CDR2 SYDVKM. The CDR3 runs 15 residues. The ends lost 10 bases at V and 0 bases at J; junction bases unmatched: 6. CDR3 protein: CATSGQSSYNSPLHF. CDR3 coding DNA: TGTGCCACATCGGGACAGAGCTCCTATAATTCACCCCTCCACTTT.

CDR3 sequence: CASSATGGGNTIYF. Written as DNA, the CDR3 is TGTGCCAGCAGTGCGACAGGGGGCGGAAACACCATATATTTT. This chain joins TRBV6-1 and TRBJ1-3; 10 bases match TRBD1. Looked up from germline, CDR1 is MNHNS and CDR2 is SASEGT. CDR3 length: 14 amino acids. The V and J ends lost 4 bases and 4 bases, in that order; junction bases with no gene match: 1.

The chain recombines TRBV7-2 with TRBJ2-5; maybe TRBD2 (6 bases). The CDR3 runs 13 residues. Trimming removed 3 bases from V and 5 bases from J, with 10 bases in between. From germline, CDR1 is SGHTA and CDR2 FQGNSA. The CDR3, as DNA: TGTGCCAGCAGCTTCCGGACTACTGAGACCCAGTACTTC. Its protein is CASSFRTTETQYF.

The sample holds a few counts of this clone. V is TRBV19 and J is TRBJ2-6; a possible D gene is TRBD2 (6 bases). The CDR3 has 16 amino acids. Trimming shortened V by 7 bases and J by 0 bases, and 13 bases separated the two germline ends. Looked up from germline, CDR1 is LNHDA and CDR2 is SQIVND (reference sequence). The CDR3 sequence: CASKGGDASGANVLTF. In nucleotides, the CDR3 is TGTGCCAGTAAAGGAGGGGACGCCTCTGGGGCCAACGTCCTGACTTTC.

The chain recombines TRBV6-9 with TRBJ1-2, with D possibly TRBD1 on 6 matching bases. The CDR3 contains 15 residues. CDR1 and CDR2 (germline): MNHGY, SVAAGI. Deletions cut 3 bases from V and 5 bases from J, with 16 bases between. The CDR3 region has the DNA TGTGCCAGCAGTTACTCGAACAGGGCGGGGTATGGCTACACCTTC. It specifies CASSYSNRAGYGYTF.

This clone was seen a single time. The chain joins TRBV5-1 to TRBJ2-7, with 7 bases fitting TRBD1. The CDR3 spans 14 residues. Germline assignment: CDR1 SGHRS and CDR2 YFSETQ. The V and J ends lost 4 bases and 5 bases, in that order; junction bases with no gene match: 9. CDR3 in DNA: TGCGCCAGCAGCCGAAGGACAGGTCCCCACGAGCAGTACTTC. Translation: CASSRRTGPHEQYF.

J is TRBJ2-5 and V is TRBV5-5, with D possibly TRBD1 on 6 matching bases. There are 16 residues in the CDR3. CDR1 and CDR2 (germline): SGHKS, YYEKEE (reference sequence). Trimming took 0 bases from V and 5 from J, leaving 17 bases between them. The CDR3: CASSLAGTRTGETQYF. CDR3 DNA: TGTGCCAGCAGCTTGGCCGGGACAAGGACCGGGGAGACCCAGTACTTC.

The chain carries TRBV9 and TRBJ1-2; D remains unclear. This CDR3 spans 14 amino acids. V gave up 2 bases and J gave up 2 bases, with 10 bases separating them. Germline V gene sequence: CDR1 SGDLS, CDR2 YYNGEE. The CDR3 sequence is CASSVATTNYGYTF. The CDR3 region has the DNA TGTGCCAGCAGCGTTGCGACTACAAACTATGGCTACACCTTC.

J is TRBJ2-2 and V is TRBV14; D may match TRBD1 or TRBD2 (5 bases each). V shed 6 bases and J shed 0 bases, with 11 bases lying between them. The CDR3 sequence is 15 residues long. Germline values: CDR1 SGHDN, CDR2 FVKESK. The CDR3 loop is CASSPGTTNTGELFF. In nucleotides, the CDR3 is TGTGCCAGCAGTCCCGGGACGACGAACACCGGGGAGCTGTTTTTT.

This sequence joins TRBV27 and TRBJ1-5; D is ambiguous. This CDR3 region has 15 residues. Trimming left V 2 bases short and J 9 bases short, with 17 bases between. Germline assignment: CDR1 MNHEY and CDR2 SMNVEV (reference sequence). The CDR3 sequence: CASSLAWLQGSPQHF. DNA of the CDR3: TGTGCCAGCAGTTTAGCATGGCTCCAAGGGTCGCCCCAGCATTTT.

This rearrangement joins TRBV7-9 to TRBJ2-1; D not certain. Looked up from germline, CDR1 is SEHNR and CDR2 is FQNEAQ (reference sequence). CDR3 length: 11 amino acids. V was trimmed by 3 bases and J by 3 bases, leaving 0 bases between them. The CDR3 DNA is TGTGCCAGCAGCTTCTACAATGAGCAGTTCTTC. It is translated as CASSFYNEQFF.

V usage is TRBV7-2 and J usage is TRBJ2-1; a possible D gene is TRBD1 (6 bases). This CDR3 contains 15 residues. V lost 3 bases and J 4 bases, leaving 13 bases between the germline ends. In germline, CDR1 is SGHTA, CDR2 FQGNSA. CDR3 sequence (DNA): TGTGCCAGCAGCTTGCAGGGGTTCTCATACAATGAGCAGTTCTTC. Encoded protein: CASSLQGFSYNEQFF.

The V and J genes are TRBV6-6 and TRBJ2-1, with 12 bases identical to TRBD2. Trimming removed 6 bases from V and 5 bases from J; junction bases left unmatched: 8. This CDR3 has 16 amino acids. CDR1 is MNHNY and CDR2 is SVGAGI in the germline V gene (reference sequence). For the CDR3, the DNA is TGTGCCAGCAGACCGACTAGCGGGGGCCTCAACAATGAGCAGTTCTTC. This translates into CASRPTSGGLNNEQFF.

The V call is TRBV27, the J call TRBJ2-2; 10 nucleotides line up with TRBD2. V lost 6 bases and J lost 7; bases outside the gene matches: 8. This CDR3 contains 15 residues. Germline loops: CDR1 MNHEY, CDR2 SMNVEV (reference sequence). CDR3 sequence: CASSIYSGRHGELFF. The DNA of the CDR3 is TGTGCCAGCAGCATCTATAGCGGGAGGCACGGGGAGCTGTTTTTT.

Turning to this clone: Other DNA sequences of this sample code for an identical CDR3. This sequence joins TRBV10-3 and TRBJ1-5; D is unresolved. Germline V CDR1 and CDR2: ENHRY, SYGVKD. Trimming removed 3 bases from V and 3 bases from J, with 3 bases in between. The CDR3 covers 12 residues. CDR3 sequence (DNA): TGTGCCATCAGTGATAACAATCAGCCCCAGCATTTT. Encoded protein: CAISDNNQPQHF.

The genes are TRBV19 and TRBJ2-3, with TRBD1 as a possible D gene (6 bases). The V gene's germline CDR1 is LNHDA and CDR2 SQIVND (reference sequence). This CDR3 comprises 13 residues. Trimming pared 6 bases from V and 4 bases from J, leaving 11 bases between. CDR3 loop: CASSLGHADTQYF. The DNA of the CDR3 is TGTGCCAGTAGCTTGGGACATGCAGATACGCAGTATTTT.

The sample holds one count of this clone. The V call is TRBV7-2, the J call TRBJ1-5; 8 nucleotides align to TRBD1. The CDR3 has 14 residues. V lost 5 bases and J lost 7; bases outside the gene matches: 7. Germline V gives CDR1 SGHTA, CDR2 FQGNSA. CDR3 amino acids: CASSKDRELQPQHF. In DNA form, the CDR3 reads TGTGCCAGCAGCAAGGACAGGGAGCTCCAGCCCCAGCATTTT.

This clone was observed a few times. The V call is TRBV4-1, the J call TRBJ2-3; TRBD2 is a possible D gene (6 bases). The germline V gene encodes CDR1 MGHRA and CDR2 YSYEKL. The CDR3 consists of 19 residues. The V gene lost 3 bases and the J gene lost 0 bases, with 22 bases spanning the gap. This CDR3 reads CASSQDGGARGTSTDTQYF. As DNA, the CDR3 is TGCGCCAGCAGCCAGGATGGAGGCGCTAGAGGGACTAGCACAGATACGCAGTATTTT.

The chain is built from TRBV5-4 and TRBJ2-5, with 8 bases that match TRBD2. With V trimmed by 5 bases and J by 5 bases, 11 bases remained unmatched. Germline V CDR1 and CDR2: SGHNT, YYREEE (reference sequence). The CDR3 totals 15 residues. DNA of the CDR3: TGTGCCAGCAGTACGACTAGCGCCGGGACGGAGACCCAGTACTTC. Its protein product is CASSTTSAGTETQYF.